Given below is one T cell receptor beta chain in context. V was pared by 3 bases and J by 6 bases, with 3 bases of the junction left unmatched. The CDR3 runs to 14 residues. From germline, CDR1 is SGHNT and CDR2 YYREEE (reference sequence). Both 60 Vbeta primers and 13 Jbeta primers went into the PCR. The table came from immunoSEQ multiplex PCR; TCRdb's copy has only in-frame clones and leaves some out. The sample comprises about 160,000 clones, 68% of which are singletons, and around 2.8% rests with the top ten. The source of the sample is a study of cytomegalovirus exposure and HLA in healthy donors.

This sequence joins TRBV5-4 and TRBJ1-6; 7 nucleotides agree with TRBD1. The sample consisted of PBMCs. The TCR was taken from a woman aged 40 to 50 in good health and CMV-seropositive. CDR3 in DNA: TGTGCCAGCAGCTCGGACAGGTCTAATTCACCCCTCCACTTT. Translation: CASSSDRSNSPLHF.